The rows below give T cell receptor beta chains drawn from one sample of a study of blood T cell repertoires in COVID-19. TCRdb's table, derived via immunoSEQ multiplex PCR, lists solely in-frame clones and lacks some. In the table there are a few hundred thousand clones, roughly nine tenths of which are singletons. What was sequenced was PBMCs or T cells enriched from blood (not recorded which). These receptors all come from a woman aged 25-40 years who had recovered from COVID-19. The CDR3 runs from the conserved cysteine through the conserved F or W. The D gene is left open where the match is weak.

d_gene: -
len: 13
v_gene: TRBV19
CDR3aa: CASSIQGTDTQYF

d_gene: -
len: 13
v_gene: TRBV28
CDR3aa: CASSLFTGAQQFF

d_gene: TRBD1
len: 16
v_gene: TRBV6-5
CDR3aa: CASSYAGQVYNSPLHF

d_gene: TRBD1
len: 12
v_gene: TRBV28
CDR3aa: CAAQGVNEKLFF

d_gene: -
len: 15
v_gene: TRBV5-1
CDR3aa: CASSLYGDSNEKLFF

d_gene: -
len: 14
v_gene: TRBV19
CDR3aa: CASSIDLNTGELFF

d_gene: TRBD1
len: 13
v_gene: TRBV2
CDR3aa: CASRDRGLYGYTF

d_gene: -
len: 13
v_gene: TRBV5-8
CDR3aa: CASSLLKEGGYTF

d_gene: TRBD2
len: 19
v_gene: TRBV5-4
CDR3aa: CASSLRSRVLAGRRETQYF

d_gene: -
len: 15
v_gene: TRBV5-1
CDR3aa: CASSASYTGNSPLHF

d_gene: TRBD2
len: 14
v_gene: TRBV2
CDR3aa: CASRGDFGTDTQYF

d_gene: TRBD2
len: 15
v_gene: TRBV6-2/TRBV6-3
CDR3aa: CASSYTSGAGETQYF

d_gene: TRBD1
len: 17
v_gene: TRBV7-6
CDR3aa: CASSLAGRGHSGNTIYF

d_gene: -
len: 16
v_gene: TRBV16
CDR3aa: CASSLWGETVNTEAFF

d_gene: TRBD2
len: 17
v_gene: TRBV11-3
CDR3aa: CASSPHGGGAVADTQYF

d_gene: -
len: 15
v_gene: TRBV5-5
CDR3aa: CASSLVPGKREKLFF

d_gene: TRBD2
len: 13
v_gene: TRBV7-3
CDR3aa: CASKPSGSEELFF

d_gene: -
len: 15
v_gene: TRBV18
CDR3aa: CASSRQTSSGNTIYF

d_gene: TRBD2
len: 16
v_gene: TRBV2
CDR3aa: CASSELAGRNYNEQFF

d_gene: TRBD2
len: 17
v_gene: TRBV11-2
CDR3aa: CASSLGLAGGNTGELFF

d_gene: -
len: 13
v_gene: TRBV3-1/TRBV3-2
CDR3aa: CASSQHQGTEAFF

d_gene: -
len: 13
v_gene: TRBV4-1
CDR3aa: CASSQVGVTEAFF

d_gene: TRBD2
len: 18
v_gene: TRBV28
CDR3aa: CASSSYGLAGEETDTQYF

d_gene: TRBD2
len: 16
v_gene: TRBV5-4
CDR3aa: CASSSNLAGVRNEQFF

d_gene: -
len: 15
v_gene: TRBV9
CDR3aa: CASSLGRTIQETQYF

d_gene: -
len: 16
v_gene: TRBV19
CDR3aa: CASSMGARAQPDGYTF

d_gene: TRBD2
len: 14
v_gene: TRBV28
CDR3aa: CASSFSGRGDTQYF

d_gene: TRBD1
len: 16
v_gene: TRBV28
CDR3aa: CASSPGTGGLNYGYTF

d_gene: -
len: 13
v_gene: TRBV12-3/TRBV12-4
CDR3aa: CASSFGQGNTIYF

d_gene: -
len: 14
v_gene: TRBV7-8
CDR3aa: CASSPRPGGAEQYF

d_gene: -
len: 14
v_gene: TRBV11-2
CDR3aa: CAIRRGQENTEAFF

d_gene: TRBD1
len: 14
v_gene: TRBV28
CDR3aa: CASSSKTGYYGYTF

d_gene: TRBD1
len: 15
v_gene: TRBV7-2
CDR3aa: CASSQGTRTGDGYTF

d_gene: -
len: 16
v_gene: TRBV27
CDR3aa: CAASSLEGPLPYEQYF

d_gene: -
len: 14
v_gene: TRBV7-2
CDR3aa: CASSPNFHTDTQYF

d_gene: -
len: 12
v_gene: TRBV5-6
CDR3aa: CASSLVPDTQYF

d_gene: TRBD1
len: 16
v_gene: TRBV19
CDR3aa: CASSIVGGAGNTEAFF

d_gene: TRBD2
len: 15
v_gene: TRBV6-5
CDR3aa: CASLERGRGTDTQYF

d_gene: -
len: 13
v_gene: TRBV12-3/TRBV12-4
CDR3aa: CASSQAGNQPQHF

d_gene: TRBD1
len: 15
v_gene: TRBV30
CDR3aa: CAWSAPDRGWDTQYF

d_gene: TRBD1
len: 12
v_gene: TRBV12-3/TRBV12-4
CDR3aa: CASTTDRGKQFF

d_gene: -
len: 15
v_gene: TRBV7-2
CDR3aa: CASSLDPISSYEQYF

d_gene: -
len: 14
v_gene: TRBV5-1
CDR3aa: CASSPVGGSTEAFF

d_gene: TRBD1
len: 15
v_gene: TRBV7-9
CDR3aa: CASSVHETGAREQFF

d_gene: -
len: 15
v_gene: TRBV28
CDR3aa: CASSDPSTEDYEQYF

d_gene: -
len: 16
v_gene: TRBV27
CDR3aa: CASSLTAGLGGYEQYF

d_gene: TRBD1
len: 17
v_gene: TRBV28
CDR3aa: CASSPPGQGQMNTEAFF

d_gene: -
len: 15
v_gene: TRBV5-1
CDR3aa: CASSLDRMELNIQYF

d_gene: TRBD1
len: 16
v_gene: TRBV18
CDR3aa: CASSLRDRDGGGELFF

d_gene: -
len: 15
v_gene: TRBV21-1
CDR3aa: CASSKGGRGNSPLHF

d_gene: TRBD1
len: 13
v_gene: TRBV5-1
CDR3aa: CASSNLTGGEQYF

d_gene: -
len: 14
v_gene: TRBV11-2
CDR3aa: CASSLASGGNTIYF